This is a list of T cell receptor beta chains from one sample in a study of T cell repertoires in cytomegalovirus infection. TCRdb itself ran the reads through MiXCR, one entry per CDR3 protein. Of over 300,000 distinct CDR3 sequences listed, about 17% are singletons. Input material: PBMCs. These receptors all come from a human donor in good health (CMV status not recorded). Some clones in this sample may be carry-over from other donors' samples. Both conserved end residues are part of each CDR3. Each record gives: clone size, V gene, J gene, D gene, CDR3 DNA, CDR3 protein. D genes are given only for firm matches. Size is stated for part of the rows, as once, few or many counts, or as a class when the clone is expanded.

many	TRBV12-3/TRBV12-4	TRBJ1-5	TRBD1	TGTGCCAGCAGCAGACAGGGGTTTCAGCCCCAGCATTTT	CASSRQGFQPQHF
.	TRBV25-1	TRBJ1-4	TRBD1	TGTGCCAGCAGTGGCCCCCGGGACAGTTTGAATGAAAAACTGTTTTTT	CASSGPRDSLNEKLFF
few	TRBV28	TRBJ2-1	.	TGTGCCAGCAGTCCCACGACAGACAATGAGCAGTTCTTC	CASSPTTDNEQFF
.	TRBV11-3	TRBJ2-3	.	TGTGCCAGCAGCTCCCTCCTAGTCCCAGATACGCAGTATTTT	CASSSLLVPDTQYF
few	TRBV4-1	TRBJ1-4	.	TGCGCCAGCAGCCAAACCGGGACTGCTAATGAAAAACTGTTTTTT	CASSQTGTANEKLFF
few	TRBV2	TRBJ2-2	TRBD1	TGTGCCAGCAGATCCGGGACAGGGGACGACACCGGGGAGCTGTTTTTT	CASRSGTGDDTGELFF
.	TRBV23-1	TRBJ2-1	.	TGCGCCAGCAGTCAGGCAGGTCACCCGAACAATGAGCAGTTCTTC	CASSQAGHPNNEQFF
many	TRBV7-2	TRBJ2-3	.	TGTGCCAGCAGCTTAGCAAACACAGATACGCAGTATTTT	CASSLANTDTQYF
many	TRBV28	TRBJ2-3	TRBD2	TGTGCCAGCAGTCAAAAACTAGCGGGGGGGCAAGATACGCAGTATTTT	CASSQKLAGGQDTQYF
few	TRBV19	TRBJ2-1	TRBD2	TGTGCCAGTAGTGCCGGGACTAGAATCAATGAGCAGTTCTTC	CASSAGTRINEQFF
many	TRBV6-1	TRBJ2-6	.	TGTGCCAGCAGCTCAGGGCGGTCCGGGGCCAACGTCCTGACTTTC	CASSSGRSGANVLTF
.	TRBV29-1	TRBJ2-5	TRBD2	TGCAGCGTTGAACCTAGCGGCGGAGAGACCCAGTACTTC	CSVEPSGGETQYF
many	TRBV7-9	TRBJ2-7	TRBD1	TGTGCCAGCAGCGCCACAGGGGACGAGCAGTACTTC	CASSATGDEQYF
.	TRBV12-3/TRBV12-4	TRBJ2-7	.	TGTGCCAGCAGTTTATCCAGATCGACCTCCTACGAGCAGTACTTC	CASSLSRSTSYEQYF
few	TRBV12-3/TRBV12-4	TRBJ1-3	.	TGTGCCAGCAGCCCTATTCCTTCTGGAAACACCATATATTTT	CASSPIPSGNTIYF
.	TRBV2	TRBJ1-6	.	TGTGCCAGCAGTGATGGAAGTGGTTCGCATTCACCCCTCCACTTT	CASSDGSGSHSPLHF
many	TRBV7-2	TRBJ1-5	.	TGTGCCAGCAGCTTAGATTCGACACATAATCAGCCCCAGCATTTT	CASSLDSTHNQPQHF
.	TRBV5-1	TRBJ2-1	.	TGCGCCAGCAGCATCCCGACAGTCTCCTACAATGAGCAGTTCTTC	CASSIPTVSYNEQFF
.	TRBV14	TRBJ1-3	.	TGTGCCAGCAGCCAAGATCTGGTTGAGCCGAAGGGTGGAAACACCATATATTTT	CASSQDLVEPKGGNTIYF
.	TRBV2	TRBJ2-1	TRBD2	TGTGCCAGCAGGCCCACTAGCGGGGCTCAGTTCTTC	CASRPTSGAQFF
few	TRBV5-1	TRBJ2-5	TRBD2	TGCGCCAGCAGCTTCGGACTAGGTGGATTGGAGACCCAGTACTTC	CASSFGLGGLETQYF
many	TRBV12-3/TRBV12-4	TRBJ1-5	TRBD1	TGTGCCAGCAGTTTAAGGGGGCAGATCCGCAATCAGCCCCAGCATTTT	CASSLRGQIRNQPQHF
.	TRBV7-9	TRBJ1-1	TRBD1	TGTGCCAGCAGCCATCCCATGACAGGGGACACTGAAGCTTTCTTT	CASSHPMTGDTEAFF
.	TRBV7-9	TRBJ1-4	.	TGTGCCAGCAGCTTTCATCTTAATGAAAAACTGTTTTTT	CASSFHLNEKLFF
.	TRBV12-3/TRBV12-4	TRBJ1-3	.	TGTGCCAGCAGTACGCCTCAGGGATTTGGAAACACCATATATTTT	CASSTPQGFGNTIYF
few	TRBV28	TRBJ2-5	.	TGTGCCAGCAGTTTACCCGCCCAAAATAACCAAGAGACCCAGTACTTC	CASSLPAQNNQETQYF
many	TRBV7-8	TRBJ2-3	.	TGTGCCAGCAGCTTAGGGGCCATGGATACGCAGTATTTT	CASSLGAMDTQYF
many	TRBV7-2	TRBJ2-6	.	TGTGCCAGCAGCTCCACTGGGGCCAACGTCCTGACTTTC	CASSSTGANVLTF
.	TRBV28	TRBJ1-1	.	TGTGCCAGCAGTTACAGTTCTGCGGGGTACACTGAAGCTTTCTTT	CASSYSSAGYTEAFF
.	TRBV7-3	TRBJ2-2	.	TGTGCCAGCAGCTTAACAGGGGTGGGGACCGGGGAGCTGTTTTTT	CASSLTGVGTGELFF
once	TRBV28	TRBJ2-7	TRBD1	TGTGCCAGCACCTTGACAGGGGGCTTTTCCTACGAGCAGTACTTC	CASTLTGGFSYEQYF
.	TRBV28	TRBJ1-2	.	TGTGCCAGCAGTCCCCCCCGCCGGGACTCAACCCCGGGCTATGGCTACACCTTC	CASSPPRRDSTPGYGYTF
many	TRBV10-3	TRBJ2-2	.	TGTGCCATCAGTGCGTCAGGACGGTGGAACACCGGGGAGCTGTTTTTT	CAISASGRWNTGELFF
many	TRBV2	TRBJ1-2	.	TGTGCCAGCAGTGAAACGGGGACACGCTTAAAGAACTATGGCTACACCTTC	CASSETGTRLKNYGYTF
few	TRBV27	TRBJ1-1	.	TGTGCCAGCAGTTTCCACGGGGACGGCTTGAACACTGAAGCTTTCTTT	CASSFHGDGLNTEAFF
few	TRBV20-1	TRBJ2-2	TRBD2	TGCAGTGCTAGAGTCTTTACTCCCGGGACTAGCGGGGAGCTGTTTTTT	CSARVFTPGTSGELFF
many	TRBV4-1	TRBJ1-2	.	TGCGCCAGCAGCCCGCGACAGACAGCTATTAACTATGGCTACACCTTC	CASSPRQTAINYGYTF
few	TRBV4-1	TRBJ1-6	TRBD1	TGCGCCAGCAGGGCCCCGGGACAGGGGGACTCACCCCTCCACTTT	CASRAPGQGDSPLHF
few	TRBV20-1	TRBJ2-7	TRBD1	TGCAGTGCTGTCGTCACAGGGGGCTTCTACGAGCAGTACTTC	CSAVVTGGFYEQYF
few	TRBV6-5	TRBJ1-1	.	TGTGCCAGCAGTTACTTCCAGGAAAGGAACACTGAAGCTTTCTTT	CASSYFQERNTEAFF
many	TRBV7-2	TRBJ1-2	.	TGTGCCAGCAGCTTAGTTCAACAGGGCCCTAACTATGGCTACACCTTC	CASSLVQQGPNYGYTF
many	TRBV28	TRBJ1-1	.	TGTGCCAGCAGTTTGACTGGTAACGCCGTGAACACTGAAGCTTTCTTT	CASSLTGNAVNTEAFF
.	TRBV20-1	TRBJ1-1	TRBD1	TGCAGTGCTCCAGGGGGTTTGGGATTTAACACTGAAGCTTTCTTT	CSAPGGLGFNTEAFF
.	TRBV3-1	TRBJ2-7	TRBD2	TGTGCCAGCAGCCAAACGTCTAGCGGGGCGCTCGAGCAGTACTTC	CASSQTSSGALEQYF
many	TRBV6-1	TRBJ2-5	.	TGTGCCAGCAAAGTCCAGGGAAGTTCAGAGACCCAGTACTTC	CASKVQGSSETQYF
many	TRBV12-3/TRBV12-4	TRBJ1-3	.	TGTGCCAGCAGTTTACCAGGGAGTTTGTCCGGAAACACCATATATTTT	CASSLPGSLSGNTIYF
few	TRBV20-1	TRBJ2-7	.	TGCAGTGCTAGTGCCCCATCGGGAGAGCAGTACTTC	CSASAPSGEQYF
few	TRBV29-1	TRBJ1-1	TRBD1	TGCAGCGTCGGGACAGGGTGGACTGAAGCTTTCTTT	CSVGTGWTEAFF
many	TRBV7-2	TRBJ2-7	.	TGTGCCAGCACCCGAGACGGATTCCCCTACGAGCAGTACTTC	CASTRDGFPYEQYF
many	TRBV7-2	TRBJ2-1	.	TGTGCCAGCAGCCGAGGAGGGGGGGCCTACAATGAGCAGTTCTTC	CASSRGGGAYNEQFF
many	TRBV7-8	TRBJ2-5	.	TGTGCCAGCAGGGGGCCAGCGCCAGAAGAGACCCAGTACTTC	CASRGPAPEETQYF
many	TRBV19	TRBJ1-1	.	TGTGCCAGTAGTATAGGTTACAGGGAGGGGACTGAAGCTTTCTTT	CASSIGYREGTEAFF
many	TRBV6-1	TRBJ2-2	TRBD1	TGTGCCAGCACCACCGGGACAGGGCACACCGGGGAGCTGTTTTTT	CASTTGTGHTGELFF
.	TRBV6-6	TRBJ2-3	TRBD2	TGTGCCAGCAGACTCCGGGGGGGGGGCGATACGCAGTATTTT	CASRLRGGGDTQYF
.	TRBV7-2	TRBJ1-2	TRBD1	TGTGCCAGCAGCTTCCGGGACAGGGATAGCTATGGCTACACCTTC	CASSFRDRDSYGYTF
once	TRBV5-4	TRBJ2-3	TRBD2	TGTGCCAGCAGCCAGCGGGGGGGCTCAGATACGCAGTATTTT	CASSQRGGSDTQYF